The 25 T cell receptor beta chains in this list originate from one sample, sequenced in a study of CD8 T cells in ankylosing spondylitis. One entry per CDR3 protein, called by TCRdb with MiXCR from the 5' RACE reads. The sample includes 700,000 or so distinct CDR3 sequences, 15% to 20% of them seen just once. Study-level results: There was a TCR beta motif, made of several highly homologous variants, that appeared characteristic of ankylosing spondylitis blood.

These receptors' antigens are unknown. The material sequenced was blood, either unsorted or a sorted T cell fraction (not recorded which). These receptors were obtained from a male donor with ankylosing spondylitis.

In its sample, this clonotype was seen a few times. The rearrangement uses TRBV12-3 or TRBV12-4 and TRBJ1-1; 11 nucleotides match TRBD1. Unmatched junction bases numbered 5, after V lost 6 bases and J lost 5 bases. This CDR3 has 14 residues. The CDR3 DNA reads TGTGCCAGCAGCTGGACAGGGGGCCAAACTGAAGCTTTCTTT. This codes for CASSWTGGQTEAFF.

The chain combines TRBV20-1 with TRBJ2-3; 10 bases agree with TRBD2. V was pared by 0 bases and J by 5 bases, with 8 bases of the junction left unmatched. The germline V gene encodes CDR1 DFQATT and CDR2 SNEGSKA (reference sequence). The length of the CDR3 is 16 residues. CDR3 sequence: CSARDPQRGGLDTQYF. The CDR3 nucleotides read TGCAGTGCTAGAGACCCTCAGCGGGGGGGCTTAGATACGCAGTATTTT.

As to this clonotype: This may stem from a read error, because a much larger clone lies one nucleotide away. The chain combines TRBV29-1 with TRBJ2-1, with D possibly matching TRBD2 (6 bases). Per the germline V gene, CDR1 is SQVTM and CDR2 is ANQGSEA. The CDR3 runs 16 residues. The CDR3: CSVKDLGLISYNEQFF. CDR3 nucleotides: TGCAGCGTTAAAGATCTGGGACTCATCTCCTACAATGAGCAGTTCTTC.

This clonotype was detected only a few times. The CDR3 spells CASSLGTTNHQPQHF. CDR3 DNA: TGTGCCAGCAGCTTAGGGACCACAAATCATCAGCCCCAGCATTTT. The chain recombines TRBV7-9 with TRBJ1-5; no definite D call. Trimming pared 1 base from V and 5 bases from J, leaving 12 bases between. The CDR3 is 15 residues long. Germline V gene lookup returns CDR1 SEHNR and CDR2 FQNEAQ (reference sequence).

This clonotype appeared a few times. The V and J genes are TRBV11-2 and TRBJ1-6, with D uncertain. The germline V gene encodes CDR1 SGHAT and CDR2 FQNNGV. V lost 4 bases, J lost 7 bases, and 5 bases lay in between. This CDR3 has 12 residues. The CDR3 region is CASSSLNSPLHF. CDR3 coding DNA: TGTGCCAGCAGCTCCCTCAATTCACCCCTCCACTTT.

The chain joins TRBV15 to TRBJ2-5, with a weak D call TRBD2 (5 bases). V was clipped by 6 bases and J by 2 bases, with 10 bases between them. Germline CDR1 is LNHNV and CDR2 is YYDKDF (reference sequence). This CDR3 has 13 amino acids. The CDR3 DNA reads TGTGCCACCAGGATAACGGGGCAAGAGACCCAGTACTTC. This sequence encodes CATRITGQETQYF.

This clonotype occurred many times. V is TRBV29-1 and J is TRBJ2-2, with 8 bases aligning to TRBD2. The CDR3 is 16 residues long. Germline values: CDR1 SQVTM, CDR2 ANQGSEA. After removal of 1 base from V and 6 bases from J, the junction contained 10 bases not matched to a gene. CDR3 region: CSVEAGTSAFSGELFF. The CDR3 nucleotides are TGCAGCGTTGAAGCCGGGACTAGTGCCTTCTCCGGGGAGCTGTTTTTT.

This clonotype was observed a few times. The chain joins TRBV20-1 to TRBJ2-5, with no clear D. The CDR3 has 13 amino acids. Trimming cost V 4 bases and J 4 bases, with 13 bases left between them. Germline V gives CDR1 DFQATT, CDR2 SNEGSKA (reference sequence). In nucleotides, the CDR3 is TGCAGTGCTACGTCGCTCAAAGTAGAGACCCAGTACTTC. Amino acid sequence: CSATSLKVETQYF.

V is TRBV6-5 and J is TRBJ2-7; D not resolved. The V end was cut by 2 bases, the J end by 2 bases, with 10 bases between. CDR3 length: 14 residues. The germline gives CDR1 MNHEY, CDR2 SVGAGI. CDR3 nucleotides: TGTGCCAGCAGTTACCCGATGCAGGCCTACGAGCAGTACTTC. It encodes CASSYPMQAYEQYF.

This clonotype has just a few counts. The chain employs TRBV10-3 and TRBJ2-6; no firm D call. The CDR3 has 14 amino acids. Deletions cut 4 bases from V and 0 bases from J, with 4 bases between. Germline assignment: CDR1 ENHRY and CDR2 SYGVKD. CDR3 coding DNA: TGTGCCATCAGTGGGGACTCTGGGGCCAACGTCCTGACTTTC. This codes for CAISGDSGANVLTF.

The chain combines TRBV28 with TRBJ1-2, with D uncertain. CDR1 is MDHEN, CDR2 SYDVKM, per germline. Deletions cut 1 base from V and 8 bases from J, with 14 bases between. This CDR3 region has 14 residues. Here the CDR3 reads CASSLSPTGMGYTF. The CDR3 nucleotides read TGTGCCAGCAGTTTATCCCCGACGGGCATGGGCTACACCTTC.

This rearrangement joins TRBV28 to TRBJ2-7; 12 positions agree with TRBD2. J gave up 3 bases and V 4 bases, and 7 bases lay outside the gene matches. The length of the CDR3 is 16 residues. Germline V gene data show CDR1 as MDHEN and CDR2 as SYDVKM. CDR3 sequence: CASSYSVTSGSYEQYF. In nucleotides, the CDR3 is TGTGCCAGCAGTTACTCCGTGACTAGCGGGAGCTACGAGCAGTACTTC. The full variable domain, with the rest looked up from reference TRBV28 and TRBJ2-7, is DVKVTQSSRYLVKRTGEKVFLECVQDMDHENMFWYRQDPGLGLRLIYFSYDVKMKEKGDIPEGYSVSREKKERFSLILESASTNQTSMYLCASSYSVTSGSYEQYFGPGTRLTVT.

As concerns this clonotype: An end of the junction differs from the germline gene, which may be a read error. CDR3 nucleotides: TGCGCCAGCAGCCCCACTAGCGCCGCAGAAACGCAGTATTTT. It encodes CASSPTSAAETQYF. The chain has TRBV5-1 and TRBJ2-3; 7 bases line up with TRBD2. From germline, CDR1 is SGHRS and CDR2 YFSETQ. This CDR3 contains 14 residues.

The gene calls are TRBV28 and TRBJ2-3; a possible D gene is TRBD2 (6 bases). From germline, CDR1 is MDHEN and CDR2 SYDVKM. CDR3 length equals 14 residues. V was cut by 8 bases and J by 7 bases, with 19 bases left in between. In DNA, the CDR3 is TGTGCCAGCGGCTCCTTGACTAGTACCAATACGCAGTATTTT. The encoded protein is CASGSLTSTNTQYF. Combining the CDR3 with reference TRBV28 and TRBJ2-3 gives the whole variable domain DVKVTQSSRYLVKRTGEKVFLECVQDMDHENMFWYRQDPGLGLRLIYFSYDVKMKEKGDIPEGYSVSREKKERFSLILESASTNQTSMYLCASGSLTSTNTQYFGPGTRLTVL.

This clonotype turned up a few times. The gene calls are TRBV7-3 and TRBJ2-1; D is undetermined. The germline V and J ends were trimmed by 5 bases and 9 bases, with 17 bases remaining between them. Germline V gene data show CDR1 as SGHTA and CDR2 as FQGTGA. This CDR3 contains 14 residues. The CDR3 here is CASSLVLGLSEQFF. The DNA for the CDR3 is TGTGCCAGCAGCCTCGTGTTAGGGTTGAGTGAGCAGTTCTTC.

The J gene is TRBJ2-2, the V gene TRBV5-1; D may be TRBD2 (6 bases). Germline CDR1 and CDR2: SGHRS and YFSETQ. The CDR3 covers 16 residues. Trimming pared 3 bases from V and 7 bases from J, leaving 19 bases between. CDR3 region: CASSSPAGYQVGELFF. The CDR3 DNA is TGCGCCAGCAGCTCCCCCGCGGGGTATCAGGTCGGGGAGCTGTTTTTT.

This clonotype was recorded a few times. The chain recombines TRBV5-1 with TRBJ2-5, with 7 bases fitting TRBD1. CDR1 and CDR2 from the germline V gene are SGHRS and YFSETQ. Trimming at V came to 3 bases and at J to 5 bases, leaving 4 bases not matched to a gene. The CDR3 sequence is 13 residues long. The CDR3 DNA is TGCGCCAGCAGCTCCCGCAGGGGGGAGACCCAGTACTTC. It yields the protein CASSSRRGETQYF.

This clonotype was seen many times. The rearrangement uses TRBV7-2 and TRBJ2-7; possible D gene TRBD1, 6 bases. Germline assignment: CDR1 SGHTA and CDR2 FQGNSA. The length of the CDR3 is 13 residues. V was pared by 4 bases and J by 6 bases, with 13 bases between. CDR3: CASSSNRAGEQYF. The CDR3 nucleotides are TGTGCCAGCAGCTCCAACAGGGCCGGCGAGCAGTACTTC.

This clonotype was recorded a few times. V usage is TRBV12-3 or TRBV12-4 and J usage is TRBJ2-3; D is ambiguous. Trimming took 2 bases from V and 0 from J, leaving 12 bases between them. CDR3 size: 16 residues. The chain's CDR3 is CASSLSLDPSTDTQYF. The CDR3 DNA reads as TGTGCCAGCAGTTTATCCCTAGACCCGAGCACAGATACGCAGTATTTT.

The CDR3 loop reads CASSLGSLNTGELFF. DNA of the CDR3: TGTGCCAGCAGCTTAGGCTCGCTTAACACCGGGGAGCTGTTTTTT. The genes are TRBV13 and TRBJ2-2; D ambiguous. CDR1 and CDR2 (germline): PRHDT, FYEKMQ (reference sequence). This CDR3 has 15 amino acids. Trimming removed 0 bases at V and 2 bases at J, with 7 bases between.

The J gene is TRBJ2-5, the V gene TRBV11-1, with D unresolved. CDR3 size: 18 residues. Trimming shortened V by 5 bases and J by 2 bases, and 24 bases separated the two germline ends. The germline CDR1 and CDR2 sequences are SGHAT and FQDESV (reference sequence). The CDR3, as DNA: TGTGCCAGCAGCCCAGTAGGTGTAAAGGACGTCGCACAAGAGACCCAGTACTTC. This gives the protein CASSPVGVKDVAQETQYF.

This clonotype was counted a few times. The chain combines TRBV6-1 with TRBJ2-1, with D perhaps TRBD1 (6 bases). V was cut by 7 bases and J by 0 bases, with 13 bases left in between. The CDR3 totals 15 residues. The germline V gene encodes CDR1 MNHNS and CDR2 SASEGT. The CDR3 DNA follows: TGTGCCAGCAATAAGACAGGACTCTCCTACAATGAGCAGTTCTTC. Protein product: CASNKTGLSYNEQFF.

This clonotype was detected only a few times. The V gene is TRBV4-1, the J gene TRBJ2-5, with 11 bases lining up with TRBD2. The V and J ends lost 1 base and 5 bases, in that order; junction bases with no gene match: 6. From germline, CDR1 is MGHRA and CDR2 YSYEKL. The CDR3 covers 16 residues. Here the CDR3 DNA reads TGCGCCAGCAGCCAAGTCCTTAGCGGGGGGGCTGAGACCCAGTACTTC. Its protein is CASSQVLSGGAETQYF.

This chain joins TRBV4-3 and TRBJ2-1; 9 bases line up with TRBD2. With V trimmed by 1 base and J by 0 bases, 22 bases remained unmatched. Germline V CDR1 and CDR2: LGHNA, YSLEER. The CDR3 contains 23 residues. CDR3 region: CASSQGPFPRGAGGPGSYNEQFF. Written as DNA, the CDR3 is TGCGCCAGCAGCCAAGGCCCCTTCCCTCGGGGAGCGGGGGGTCCTGGCTCCTACAATGAGCAGTTCTTC.

This clonotype occurred a few times. The chain links TRBV7-9 to TRBJ2-3; D is perhaps TRBD2 (6 bases). This CDR3 comprises 15 residues. V lost 4 bases, J lost 10 bases, and 21 bases lay in between. Germline CDR1 reads SEHNR; CDR2 reads FQNEAQ (reference sequence). CDR3 nucleotides: TGTGCCAGCAGCTCGCAGGCGGGGACTCCCGCGGCGCAGTATTTT. Encoded protein: CASSSQAGTPAAQYF.